This T cell receptor (beta chain) was recovered during a study of response to subunit inactivated influenza vaccine. TCRdb reprocessed the RT-PCR reads via MiXCR and lists one record per CDR3 protein. The repertoire holds roughly 760,000 distinct CDR3 sequences, with around 20% as singletons. Study conclusions and caveats: Researchers suggested that each seasonal influenza vaccination recruits few new T cells.

The CDR3 has 14 residues. CDR1 is SGHTA, CDR2 FQGNSA, per germline. The V gene lost 2 bases and the J gene lost 5 bases, with 13 bases spanning the gap. Worth noting for this clonotype: What it binds is not known.

The sequence came from a man in his fifties or sixties who received an inactivated influenza vaccine. The starting material was PBMCs from blood, obtained around 5 days after vaccination. The chain recombines TRBV7-2 with TRBJ2-7; D is perhaps TRBD2 (5 bases). The CDR3 DNA is TGTGCCAGCAGCTTATTATGGGGAGCTAACGAGCAGTACTTC. Encoded protein: CASSLLWGANEQYF. The complete variable domain, with remaining parts taken from reference TRBV7-2 and TRBJ2-7, reads GAGVSQSPSNKVTEKGKDVELRCDPISGHTALYWYRQSLGQGLEFLIYFQGNSAPDKSGLPSDRFSAERTGGSVSTLTIQRTQQEDSAVYLCASSLLWGANEQYFGPGTRLTVT.